The entry below gives a single TCR beta chain sequence along with its context. This clonotype was detected ten times or more. The clone's antigen remains unknown. No quality values exist for individual bases; no much larger clone is one base distant. This record comes from a study of T cells in Graves' hyperthyroidism and ophthalmopathy (dated 2019 in TCRdb). About the study as a whole: Peripheral blood samples were taken at initial diagnosis, before any treatment was given. To identify TCR V-J signatures that set the groups apart, the researchers used a discovery cohort of 100 patients, made up of under 50 with Graves' ophthalmopathy and about 55 with stable Graves' hyperthyroidism. Whether ophthalmopathy could be predicted prospectively was tested in an independent validation cohort made up of roughly 19 hyperthyroidism patients plus 17 patients who later progressed to ophthalmopathy. The roughly 90 discovery patients were divided at random into training and test sets in a 7:3 ratio. Thyroid tissue and blood T-cell repertoires from six Graves' hyperthyroidism patients were also compared in the study. After sampling, hyperthyroidism patients received methimazole starting at 30 mg daily, and ophthalmopathy patients received high-dose intravenous methylprednisolone. The paper describes TCR Vbeta CDR3 sequencing of 130 to 150 peripheral blood samples, made up of approximately 40 ophthalmopathy patients, 70 to 75 hyperthyroidism patients and about 17 progressor patients. What the work shows at the level of the full study, not this receptor alone: Ophthalmopathy was separated from stable hyperthyroidism by a 13 V-J signature model, with around 90% sensitivity and roughly 84% specificity obtained in cross-validation and 80%/75% obtained in testing. Most expanded thyroid clonotypes (frequency above 0.001) were also found in blood, which suggests that blood repertoires may mirror thyroid immune responses. Sample size was not statistically predetermined, and blinding of investigators to group allocation was not performed. In validation, the model predicted progression to ophthalmopathy a median of approximately 6.3 months before onset, with around 70% sensitivity and 72.22% specificity.

A patient counted as having stable Graves' hyperthyroidism if no progression to ophthalmopathy occurred over 18 months of follow-up. Hyperthyroidism patients were aged 18 to 65 years and newly diagnosed, with disease duration of less than 2 months. Exclusion was applied to patients with uncontrolled infections, other autoimmune diseases, pregnancy or lactation. Clinical symptoms, serum thyroxine and TRAb, thyroid ultrasound, and orbital computed tomography formed the basis for the diagnoses. PBMCs were isolated from about 10 ml of fresh peripheral blood by Ficoll-Paque density gradient centrifugation. Total RNA was extracted using Trizol reagent, and RNA quality was assessed on an Agilent 2100 Bioanalyzer. V ends up 6 bases short and J 6 bases short, with an unmatched junction base count of 5. Taken from the germline V gene, the CDR1 and CDR2 loops are MDHEN and SYDVKM. Measured from the cysteine to the phenylalanine, the CDR3 is 13 residues long. The only DNA kept is the CDR3, 39 bases in frame from the first base.

TCR beta CDR3 regions were amplified from RNA transcripts. A first-round RT-PCR of the TCR CDR3 used the HTBI primer set with the Qiagen OneStep RT-PCR kit. Libraries were constructed in a second round of multiplex PCR, after which size selection and purification were carried out. Libraries were sequenced paired-end with 100 bp reads on an Illumina HiSeq2000. In the authors' own workflow: SOAPnuke was used to process the raw data, removing reads that contained adapters or uncalled bases, had a mean Phred below 15, or lacked an exact match to the constant primer or identifier. COPE v1.2.5 was used to merge high-quality paired reads, and clonotypes were defined as unique nucleotide sequences. MiTCR v1.1 was used to align clonotypes to the IMGT TRBV, TRBD and TRBJ reference segments. The analysis included only V-J combinations with a frequency above 0.0001, which together covered roughly 99% of the repertoires. A TCS score was defined as the ratio of F50 (clonal expansion) to E x V (chaos), with BLOSUM62-based TCRdist applied between CDR3 peptides within each V-J. Welch's t-statistics and random forest reduced roughly 540 V-J features to 13, which were used in a naive Bayes classifier (R e1071). TCRdb reprocessed the public reads (quality trimming at Q25 with fastp, clone calling with MiXCR) and kept in-frame beta chains. Each entry merges the rows of one CDR3 protein and shows their most common DNA and genes. The V and J calls, along with clone size, are taken from TCRdb and not from the paper's own processing. The sample profile shows around 450,000 distinct CDR3 sequences; 12% to 15% of them were found once. In total, the top ten clones hold 4% to 6.5% of the sample.

The clonotype comes from a woman aged 18-30 years with Graves' hyperthyroidism. The V and J genes are TRBV28 and TRBJ2-7; 10 central nucleotides agree with TRBD1. The sequenced sample was blood. The CDR3 protein sequence reads: CASRDRGFGEQYF. Here is the DNA: TGTGCCAGCAGGGACAGGGGGTTTGGCGAGCAGTACTTC.